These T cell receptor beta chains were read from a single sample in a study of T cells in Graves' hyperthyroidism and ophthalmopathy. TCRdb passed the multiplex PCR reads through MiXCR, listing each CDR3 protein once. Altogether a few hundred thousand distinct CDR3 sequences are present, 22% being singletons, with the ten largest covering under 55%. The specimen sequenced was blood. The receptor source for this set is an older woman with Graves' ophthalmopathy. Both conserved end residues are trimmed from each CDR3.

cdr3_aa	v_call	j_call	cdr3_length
ASSLEPGAGQPQH	TRBV28	TRBJ1-5	13
ASSQAGDPPQH	TRBV3-1	TRBJ1-5	11
AWRTSGETQY	TRBV30	TRBJ2-5	10
ASSTRLQQNYGYT	TRBV9	TRBJ1-2	13
ASSVASSYEQY	TRBV18	TRBJ2-7	11
ATSRDFPDTQY	TRBV15	TRBJ2-3	11
ASRQGGNEQF	TRBV27	TRBJ2-1	10
ASSSYREEGYT	TRBV27	TRBJ1-2	11
ASRIPGTGFQETQY	TRBV25-1	TRBJ2-5	14
ASRTGDFYNEQF	TRBV2	TRBJ2-1	12
ASGWGGARLDYEQY	TRBV5-6	TRBJ2-7	14
ASSLAWGTANSPLH	TRBV12-3/TRBV12-4	TRBJ1-6	14
ASSSGGLGNQPQH	TRBV28	TRBJ1-5	13
SASPLAGGPSNTGELF	TRBV20-1	TRBJ2-2	16
ASSGRPGRDYNEQF	TRBV9	TRBJ2-1	14
SARDPGYPGELF	TRBV20-1	TRBJ2-2	12
SARTPVSNQPQH	TRBV20-1	TRBJ1-5	12
ASSQGASVTIYGYT	TRBV28	TRBJ1-2	14
SASSQGFYNEQF	TRBV20-1	TRBJ2-1	12
SVDQSDRGFPDTQY	TRBV29-1	TRBJ2-3	14
ASRGIEKLF	TRBV2	TRBJ1-4	9
ASSGRATSNTEAF	TRBV7-8	TRBJ1-1	13
ASSLDEWNEKLF	TRBV6-1	TRBJ1-4	12
ASSIMGQGINEKLF	TRBV25-1	TRBJ1-4	14
SGQGFTRGYT	TRBV20-1	TRBJ1-2	10
ASSLVTGVYGYT	TRBV7-9	TRBJ1-2	12
ASSQKREGPRFGTDTQY	TRBV4-3	TRBJ2-3	17
ASSDRGTEQF	TRBV10-1	TRBJ2-1	10
SVRDSHLSGYT	TRBV29-1	TRBJ1-2	11
ASSLKSAGAYGYT	TRBV14	TRBJ1-2	13
ASSQTQGVGELF	TRBV14	TRBJ2-2	12
ASSKFHRDRPYEQY	TRBV7-9	TRBJ2-7	14
ASSLTSGRVADTQY	TRBV5-1	TRBJ2-3	14
AMGTGSYEQY	TRBV10-3	TRBJ2-7	10
ATSRVRGNTGELF	TRBV15	TRBJ2-2	13